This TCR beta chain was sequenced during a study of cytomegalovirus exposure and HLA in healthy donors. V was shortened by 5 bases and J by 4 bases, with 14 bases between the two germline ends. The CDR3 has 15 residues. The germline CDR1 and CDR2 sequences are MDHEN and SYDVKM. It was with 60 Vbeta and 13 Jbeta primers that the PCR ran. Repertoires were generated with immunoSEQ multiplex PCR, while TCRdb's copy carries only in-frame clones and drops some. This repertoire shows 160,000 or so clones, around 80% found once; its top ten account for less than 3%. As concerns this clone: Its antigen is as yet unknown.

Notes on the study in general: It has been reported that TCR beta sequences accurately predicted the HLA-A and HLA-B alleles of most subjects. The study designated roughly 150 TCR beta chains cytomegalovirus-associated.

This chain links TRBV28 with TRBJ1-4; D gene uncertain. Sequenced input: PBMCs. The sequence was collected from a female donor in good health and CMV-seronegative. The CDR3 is CASSPPRGLNEKLFF. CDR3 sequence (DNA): TGTGCCAGCAGTCCTCCCCGGGGTCTTAATGAAAAACTGTTTTTT.